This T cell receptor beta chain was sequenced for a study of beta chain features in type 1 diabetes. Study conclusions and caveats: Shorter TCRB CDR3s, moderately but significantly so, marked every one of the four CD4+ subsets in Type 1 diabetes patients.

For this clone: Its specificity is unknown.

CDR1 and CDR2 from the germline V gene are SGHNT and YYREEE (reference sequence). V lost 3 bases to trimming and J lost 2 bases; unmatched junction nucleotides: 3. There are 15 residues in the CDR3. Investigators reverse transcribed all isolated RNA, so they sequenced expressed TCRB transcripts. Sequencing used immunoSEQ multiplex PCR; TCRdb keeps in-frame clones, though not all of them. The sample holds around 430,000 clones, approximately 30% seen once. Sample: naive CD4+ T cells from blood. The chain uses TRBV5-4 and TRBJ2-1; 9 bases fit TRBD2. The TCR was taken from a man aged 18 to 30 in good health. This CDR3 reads CASSSTSGPYNEQFF. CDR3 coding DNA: TGTGCCAGCAGCTCTACTAGCGGGCCCTACAATGAGCAGTTCTTC.